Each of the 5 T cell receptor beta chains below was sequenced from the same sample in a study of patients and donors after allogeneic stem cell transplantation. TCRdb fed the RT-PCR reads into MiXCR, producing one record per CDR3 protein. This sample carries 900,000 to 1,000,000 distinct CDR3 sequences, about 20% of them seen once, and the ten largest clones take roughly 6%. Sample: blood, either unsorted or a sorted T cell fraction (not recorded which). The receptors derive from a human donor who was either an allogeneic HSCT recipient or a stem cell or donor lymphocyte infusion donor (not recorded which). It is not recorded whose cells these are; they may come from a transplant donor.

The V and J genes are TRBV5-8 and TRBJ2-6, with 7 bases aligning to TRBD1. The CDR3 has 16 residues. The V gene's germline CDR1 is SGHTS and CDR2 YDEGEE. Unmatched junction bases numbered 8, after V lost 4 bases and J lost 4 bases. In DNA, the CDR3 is TGTGCCAGCAGCAGAAAGGACAGGCCAGGGGCCAACGTCCTGACTTTC. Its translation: CASSRKDRPGANVLTF.

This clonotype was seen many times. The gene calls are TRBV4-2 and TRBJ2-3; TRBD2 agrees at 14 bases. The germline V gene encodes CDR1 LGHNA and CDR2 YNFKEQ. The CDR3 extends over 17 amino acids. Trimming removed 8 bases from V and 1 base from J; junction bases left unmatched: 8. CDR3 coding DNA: TGTGCCAGCCGGACTAGCGGGAGGCGGTCGGGCACAGATACGCAGTATTTT. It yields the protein CASRTSGRRSGTDTQYF.

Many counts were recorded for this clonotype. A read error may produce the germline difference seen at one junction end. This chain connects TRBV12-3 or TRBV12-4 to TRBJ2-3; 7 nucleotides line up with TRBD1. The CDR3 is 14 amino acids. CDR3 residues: CASNLQGSTDTQYF. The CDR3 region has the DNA TGTGCCAGCAATTTACAGGGGAGCACAGATACGCAGTATTTT.

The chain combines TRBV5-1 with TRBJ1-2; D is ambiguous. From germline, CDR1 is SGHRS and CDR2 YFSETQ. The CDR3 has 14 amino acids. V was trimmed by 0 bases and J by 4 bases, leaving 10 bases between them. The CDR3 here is CASSLEGQVYGYTF. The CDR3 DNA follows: TGCGCCAGCAGCTTGGAGGGTCAGGTCTATGGCTACACCTTC.

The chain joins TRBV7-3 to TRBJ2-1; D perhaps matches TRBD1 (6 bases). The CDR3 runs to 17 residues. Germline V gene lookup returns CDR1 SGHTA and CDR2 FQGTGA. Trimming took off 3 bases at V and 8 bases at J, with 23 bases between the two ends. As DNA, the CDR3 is TGTGCCAGCAGCTTCCGACAGGATGTTGATCGCGTCGATGAGCAGTTCTTC. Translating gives CASSFRQDVDRVDEQFF.